The 2 T cell receptor beta chains presented below share a single source sample, sequenced in a study of T cell changes during pregnancy in multiple sclerosis. Clones were read by immunoSEQ multiplex PCR, and TCRdb kept only the in-frame ones, dropping some. The data hold 40,000 or so clones, with nearly 90% observed a single time. This specimen was CD4+ T cells from peripheral blood mononuclear cells, taken in the first trimester of pregnancy. The receptors stem from a female donor with multiple sclerosis, enrolled in a pregnancy study.

The chain combines TRBV10-3 with TRBJ2-5; 11 bases map to TRBD1. CDR3 length equals 15 residues. The germline V gene encodes CDR1 ENHRY and CDR2 SYGVKD. This CDR3 is CATGTGGNREETQYF. The CDR3 DNA is TGTGCAACCGGGACAGGGGGTAATAGAGAAGAGACCCAGTACTTC.

This sequence joins TRBV28 and TRBJ1-5, with 8 bases aligning to TRBD1. CDR1 MDHEN and CDR2 SYDVKM come from the germline V gene. V gave up 5 bases and J gave up 5 bases; unmatched junction bases: 8. CDR3 size: 15 residues. CDR3 DNA sequence: TGTGCCAGCAGTCTCATAGGGACAGGAGATCAGCCCCAGCATTTT. Protein product: CASSLIGTGDQPQHF.